This record concerns one TCR beta chain sequence. This CDR3 has 16 residues. V shed 5 bases, J shed 3 bases, and the junction held 7 bases outside the gene matches. The sample comes from a study of tumor-infiltrating lymphocytes in primary liver carcinoma. The authors made TCR beta cDNA from approximately 500 ng total RNA with a constant-region primer. Three nested multiplex PCR rounds of slightly modified ARM-PCR generated TCR beta libraries. For around 9 cycles apiece, the opening two PCR rounds ran with TRBV1-TRBV30 forward primers and a C-beta reverse primer. TCRdb re-called the multiplex PCR reads through MiXCR, storing one row per CDR3 protein. The sample includes around 70,000 distinct CDR3 sequences, roughly two thirds of them seen just once. Joint extraction of RNA and DNA used roughly 20-32 mg of bulk tissue that was unsorted.

The clonotype comes from a man in his forties or fifties with primary liver carcinoma and hepatitis B virus infection. Sequenced sample: liver tumor tissue from sampling region 4. Subset in this sample: tumor region T4, right-lateral pole. The V gene is TRBV12-3 or TRBV12-4, the J gene TRBJ2-2, with 9 bases aligning to TRBD2. This chain's CDR3 is CASSPRLAEDTGELFF. CDR3 DNA sequence: TGTGCCAGCAGTCCAAGACTAGCGGAGGACACCGGGGAGCTGTTTTTT.